This TCR beta chain comes out of a study of early stage breast cancer tumors. Some clones are missing from TCRdb's copy, which holds only in-frame ones; the method was immunoSEQ multiplex PCR. The sample comprises about 51,000 clones, over 75% of which are singletons, and 3% to 4% rests with the top ten. Trimming removed 6 bases from V and 1 base from J, with 10 bases in between. Looked up from germline, CDR1 is SGHRS and CDR2 is YFSETQ. The CDR3 has 13 amino acids. This chain uses TRBV5-1 with TRBJ2-5, with D possibly being TRBD1 (6 bases). Sequences were obtained from blood. The sequence was collected from a person aged 40-50 years with breast cancer. The CDR3 is CASNRGGQETQYF. CDR3 nucleotide sequence: TGCGCCAGCAACAGAGGGGGCCAAGAGACCCAGTACTTC. Complete variable domain (other parts from reference TRBV5-1 and TRBJ2-5): KAGVTQTPRYLIKTRGQQVTLSCSPISGHRSVSWYQQTPGQGLQFLFEYFSETQRNKGNFPGRFSGRQFSNSRSEMNVSTLELGDSALYLCASNRGGQETQYFGPGTRLLVL.